These 19 T cell receptor beta chains were all obtained from the same sample, sequenced in a study of T cells in Graves' hyperthyroidism and ophthalmopathy. Using RNA transcripts as the source, TCR beta CDR3 regions were amplified. Primed by the HTBI set, a first-round RT-PCR was run on the TCR CDR3. Using its own MiXCR run on the multiplex PCR reads, TCRdb lists one record per CDR3 protein. The sample lists 480,000 or so distinct CDR3 sequences; over 45% were seen once. Input material: peripheral blood or thyroid tissue (not recorded which). The receptors derive from an adult woman with Graves' disease, either hyperthyroidism or ophthalmopathy (not recorded which).

This clonotype appeared a few times. The chain couples TRBV10-3 to TRBJ1-1; maybe TRBD1 (6 bases). Germline CDR1 ENHRY, CDR2 SYGVKD. Deletions cut 9 bases from V and 0 bases from J, with 8 bases between. The CDR3 is 12 residues long. The CDR3 sequence is CAIGQMNTEAFF. The CDR3 nucleotides read TGTGCCATAGGACAGATGAACACTGAAGCTTTCTTT.

The chain joins TRBV24-1 to TRBJ2-1; possibly TRBD1 for D (5 bases). Germline V gene lookup returns CDR1 KGHDR and CDR2 SFDVKD. V was trimmed by 0 bases and J by 6 bases, leaving 17 bases between them. The CDR3 has 17 amino acids. CDR3 DNA: TGTGCCACCAGTGATTTGCGGGCCAGGGATGATCCCAATGAGCAGTTCTTC. It translates to CATSDLRARDDPNEQFF.

The genes are TRBV6-4 and TRBJ1-1, with 9 bases matching TRBD1. The CDR3 is 17 amino acids. Trimming at V came to 2 bases and at J to 0 bases, leaving 7 bases not matched to a gene. Germline V gene sequence: CDR1 MRHNA, CDR2 SNTAGT. The CDR3 reads CASSDRRTGVMNTEAFF. The CDR3 bases are TGTGCCAGCAGTGACCGCAGGACAGGGGTGATGAACACTGAAGCTTTCTTT.

The chain combines TRBV29-1 with TRBJ2-5; TRBD2 is a possible D gene (6 bases). CDR3 size: 14 residues. V dropped 8 bases and J dropped 1 base, with 17 bases sitting between them. Looked up from germline, CDR1 is SQVTM and CDR2 is ANQGSEA. Here the CDR3 DNA reads TGCAGCAGCCCCACGGGGGTGAGCCAAGAGACCCAGTACTTC. It is translated as CSSPTGVSQETQYF. The full variable domain, rest sourced from reference TRBV29-1 and TRBJ2-5, is SAVISQKPSRDICQRGTSLTIQCQVDSQVTMMFWYRQQPGQSLTLIATANQGSEATYESGFVIDKFPISRPNLTFSTLTVSNMSPEDSSIYLCSSPTGVSQETQYFGPGTRLLVL.

This clonotype was detected many times. V usage is TRBV11-2 and J usage is TRBJ1-2; D ambiguous. The CDR3 loop spans 14 amino acids. Trimming shortened V by 2 bases and J by 4 bases, and 11 bases separated the two germline ends. Germline V CDR1 and CDR2: SGHAT, FQNNGV. The CDR3 DNA reads TGTGCCAGCAGCTTAATGGAGGGCCCCTATGGCTACACCTTC. This translates into CASSLMEGPYGYTF.

Only one count was recorded for this clonotype. The rearrangement joins TRBV19 to TRBJ2-5, with D possibly matching TRBD2 (5 bases). The CDR3 spans 10 residues. Germline V gene lookup returns CDR1 LNHDA and CDR2 SQIVND (reference sequence). The CDR3 is CAKWAGNQYF. The CDR3 DNA follows: TGTGCTAAGTGGGCCGGGAACCAGTACTTC.

Concerning this clonotype itself: The junction and the germline gene differ at one end; a read error may be behind it. J is TRBJ1-2 and V is TRBV5-5; D unresolved. The length of the CDR3 is 16 residues. Germline V gene lookup returns CDR1 SGHKS and CDR2 YYEKEE (reference sequence). Here the CDR3 reads CASSLVVGSENYGYTF. The CDR3 region has the DNA TGCGCCAGCAGCTTGGTAGTCGGCAGCGAAAACTATGGCTACACCTTC.

This clonotype was found many times. The chain carries TRBV7-2 and TRBJ2-6; D might be TRBD2 (7 bases). CDR1 is SGHTA and CDR2 is FQGNSA in the germline V gene. The CDR3 sequence is 19 residues long. V dropped 5 bases and J dropped 0 bases, with 20 bases sitting between them. DNA for the CDR3: TGTGCCAGCAGCCGCGGCGGGGGCAGGGTTTACTCTGGGGCCAACGTCCTGACTTTC. This codes for CASSRGGGRVYSGANVLTF.

The chain couples TRBV10-3 to TRBJ1-3; 7 nucleotides match TRBD1. The length of the CDR3 is 15 residues. Germline V gene lookup returns CDR1 ENHRY and CDR2 SYGVKD. V lost 11 bases and J lost 0; bases outside the gene matches: 10. CDR3 sequence (DNA): TGTGCCGCCCGGGCGGACAGGAGCTCTGGAAACACCATATATTTT. Protein: CAARADRSSGNTIYF.

The rearrangement uses TRBV12-3 or TRBV12-4 and TRBJ1-1; possibly TRBD1 for D (5 bases). Trimming took 2 bases from V and 6 from J, leaving 10 bases between them. The CDR3 extends over 13 amino acids. The CDR3 nucleotides read TGTGCCAGCAGTTTACGGGGGTACTCTGAAGCTTTCTTT. This translates into CASSLRGYSEAFF.

This clonotype was picked up many times. The chain links TRBV7-8 to TRBJ2-7, with 7 bases identical to TRBD2. The germline CDR1 and CDR2 sequences are SGHVS and FQNEAQ. The CDR3 spans 14 residues. V lost 5 bases, J lost 0 bases, and 4 bases stayed unmatched. The CDR3 reads CASSTRDYSYEQYF. In DNA, the CDR3 is TGTGCCAGCAGCACCCGGGACTACTCCTACGAGCAGTACTTC.

This clonotype was observed a handful of times. V gene TRBV14 combines with J gene TRBJ1-1, with D possibly matching TRBD1 (5 bases). Germline assignment: CDR1 SGHDN and CDR2 FVKESK. With 4 bases removed from V and 8 bases from J, the gap between germline ends came to 20 bases. This CDR3 has 15 residues. DNA of the CDR3: TGTGCCAGCAGCCTTTTAAGCGGGGGTAATTTCGAAGCTTTCTTT. This codes for CASSLLSGGNFEAFF.

The chain combines TRBV24-1 with TRBJ2-5, with unresolved D. Deletions cut 9 bases from V and 3 bases from J, with 16 bases between. The CDR3 is made up of 14 amino acids. Germline CDR1 KGHDR, CDR2 SFDVKD. The CDR3 region has the DNA TGTGCCACCTCCATCGGAAGACCTAAAGAGACCCAGTACTTC. It yields the protein CATSIGRPKETQYF.

This clonotype was recorded at least ten times. The V call is TRBV28, the J call TRBJ2-7, with D possibly TRBD1 on 5 matching bases. V lost 6 bases to trimming and J lost 5 bases, with 14 bases between them. There are 13 residues in the CDR3. Germline lookup yields CDR1 MDHEN and CDR2 SYDVKM. This CDR3 is CASSPSTDDEQYF. The CDR3 DNA reads TGTGCCAGCAGCCCGTCGACAGATGACGAGCAGTACTTC. Complete variable domain (other parts from reference TRBV28 and TRBJ2-7): DVKVTQSSRYLVKRTGEKVFLECVQDMDHENMFWYRQDPGLGLRLIYFSYDVKMKEKGDIPEGYSVSREKKERFSLILESASTNQTSMYLCASSPSTDDEQYFGPGTRLTVT.

There are many counts of this clonotype. This chain links TRBV7-9 with TRBJ2-5; tentative D call: TRBD2 (5 bases). The CDR3 totals 15 residues. The V end lost 6 bases, the J end lost 2 bases, and 16 bases lay between the germline ends. From germline, CDR1 is SEHNR and CDR2 FQNEAQ (reference sequence). The CDR3 loop reads CASRDINGIQETQYF. As DNA, the CDR3 is TGTGCCAGCAGAGACATTAACGGGATTCAAGAGACCCAGTACTTC.

In this sample, this clonotype turned up once. The chain carries TRBV7-9 and TRBJ1-5, with D hard to call. Germline V gene lookup returns CDR1 SEHNR and CDR2 FQNEAQ (reference sequence). V was clipped by 1 base and J by 6 bases, with 10 bases between them. The CDR3 runs 14 residues. The CDR3 coding sequence is TGTGCCAGCAGCTTAGACAGTGGTGGTCAGCCCCAGCATTTT. This translates into CASSLDSGGQPQHF.

The rearrangement joins TRBV3-1 to TRBJ2-2; D gene uncertain. Per germline, CDR1 LGHDT and CDR2 YNNKEL (reference sequence). The CDR3 totals 12 residues. Trimming took off 4 bases at V and 7 bases at J, with 7 bases between the two ends. Here the CDR3 DNA reads TGTGCCAGCAGCCGCGCAGGCGGGGAGCTGTTTTTT. Encoded protein: CASSRAGGELFF.

The chain links TRBV7-8 to TRBJ1-1; 12 positions match TRBD1. The germline gives CDR1 SGHVS, CDR2 FQNEAQ. V trimming: 1 base; J trimming: 10 bases; junction bases outside the gene matches: 7. The CDR3 is 15 amino acids. CDR3 sequence reads: CASSLGPLGQGAAFF. The CDR3, as DNA: TGTGCCAGCAGCTTAGGTCCATTGGGACAGGGGGCAGCTTTCTTT.

The J gene is TRBJ1-4, the V gene TRBV6-1; D unresolved. CDR3 length: 12 residues. V was pared by 3 bases and J by 7 bases, with 6 bases between. Germline V lookup: CDR1 MNHNS, CDR2 SASEGT. CDR3 protein: CASSDRSEKLFF. The CDR3 DNA reads TGTGCCAGCAGTGATAGAAGTGAAAAACTGTTTTTT.